This T cell receptor (beta chain) was identified in a study of shared clonotypes between healthy human individuals. About the study: Each donor contributed plates that comprised three CD4 naive, three CD4 memory, two CD8 naive and one CD8 memory. Findings and caveats of the study: Sequencing depth was expected to affect clonotype sharing among donors. Clonotypes shared by all four donors outscored non-shared clonotypes in generation probability.

The repertoire was sequenced with immunoSEQ multiplex PCR; TCRdb's copy has only in-frame clones and lacks some. The top ten hold approximately 23% of the sample, which has 110,000 or so clones, about two thirds seen once. CDR1 is MNHEY, CDR2 SVGAGI, per germline. This CDR3 contains 14 residues. V lost 6 bases, J lost 4 bases, and 8 bases stayed unmatched. Comment on this clone: What it binds is not known.

Participating donors were healthy, HIV-negative adults free of recent acute infections or vaccinations. The source is a woman in her twenties or thirties in good health. The sequenced sample consisted of memory CD8+ T cells sorted from blood. The subset denotes: CD45RO+ cells pooled with CCR7-negative TemRA cells. This rearrangement joins TRBV6-5 to TRBJ2-5; TRBD2 agrees at 7 bases. The CDR3 loop is CASRVLAEGETQYF. The CDR3 DNA reads TGTGCCAGCAGAGTGCTAGCGGAAGGAGAGACCCAGTACTTC.